This T cell receptor (beta chain) was sequenced in a study of blood T cell repertoires in COVID-19. About the research overall: The United States, Italy and Spain provided the acute and convalescent COVID-19 samples. PBMCs, B-cell-depleted T cells, or T cells were the source of the cDNA or gDNA that made up the material.

Libraries were prepared by immunoSEQ multiplex PCR; TCRdb keeps only in-frame clonotypes and omits some of them. The repertoire holds about 87,000 clones, around 90% seen once, with roughly 5% in the top ten. The CDR3 has 12 residues. The V end was cut by 11 bases, the J end by 5 bases, with 15 bases between. In germline, CDR1 is MNHEY, CDR2 SVGAGI. The origin of this receptor is an elderly woman with acute or convalescent COVID-19. J is TRBJ1-2 and V is TRBV6-5, with TRBD1 as a possible D gene (6 bases). Sequencing was done on a sample of peripheral blood. DNA of the CDR3: TGTGCCCGGGGAGGGCAGGGGTATGGCTACACCTTC. Protein sequence: CARGGQGYGYTF.